This TCR beta chain was sequenced during a study of post-analysis software for immune sequencing data. Study at large: Clinical courses comprised relapsing-remitting, secondary progressive and progressive-relapsing multiple sclerosis. General study results and limits: Strong co-clustering by F measure was seen for same-batch samples. Normalized Chao1 diversity was significantly lower in multiple sclerosis patients than in controls. Patients had higher frequencies than controls of a handful of TRBV segments, including TRBV5-6, TRBV5-1 and TRBV20-1.

V dropped 3 bases and J dropped 4; count of bases not matched to a gene: 10. The CDR3 is 16 amino acids. Of note for this clonotype: Its antigen remains unidentified.

Prepared TCR beta cDNA libraries contained unique molecular identifiers. TCRdb recomputed calls from the PCR reads with MiXCR, one row per CDR3 protein. The sample lists around 710,000 distinct CDR3 sequences; 35% to 55% were seen once. The sequence came from a girl aged 10-17 years with multiple sclerosis. The chain carries TRBV12-3 or TRBV12-4 and TRBJ2-3, with 7 bases fitting TRBD2. Sequencing input: blood. CDR3 sequence reads: CASSFGFSGTADTQYF. DNA of the CDR3: TGTGCCAGCAGTTTCGGATTCAGCGGGACCGCAGATACGCAGTATTTT.